This T cell receptor (beta chain) came from a study of tumor and adjacent non-tumor tissue in lung cancer. No cell sorting was done before RNA was extracted from the tissue. Chemotherapy-naive patients with new lung cancer underwent thoracic surgery in China, August–late 2014. On this clonotype: Its antigen is as yet unknown. A read error may account for a junction end that differs from germline.

This CDR3 spans 15 amino acids. Germline-derived CDR1 and CDR2 are SGHRS and YFSETQ. Three rounds of nested PCR, following a modified ARM-PCR protocol, produced the TCRbeta library. One entry per CDR3 protein, called by TCRdb with MiXCR from the multiplex PCR reads. The sample has about 110,000 distinct CDR3 sequences, approximately 87% seen once; the top ten hold around 21%. Study outcomes and limitations: Tumor TCR diversity, when higher, was linked to shorter survival.

The receptor's source is a man between 65 and 79 years old with non-small cell lung cancer. The sequenced sample consisted of lung tumor tissue. This sequence joins TRBV5-1 and TRBJ2-7; 9 nucleotides align to TRBD1. As DNA, the CDR3 is TGCGCCAGCAACTTGGATACAGGGGGCCGATACGAGCAGTACTTC. Translated, it gives CASNLDTGGRYEQYF. The whole variable domain, remainder taken from reference TRBV5-1 and TRBJ2-7, is KAGVTQTPRYLIKTRGQQVTLSCSPISGHRSVSWYQQTPGQGLQFLFEYFSETQRNKGNFPGRFSGRQFSNSRSEMNVSTLELGDSALYLCASNLDTGGRYEQYFGPGTRLTVT.